This T cell receptor beta chain was identified in a study of Ad26.COV2.S vaccination and SARS-CoV-2 variants. Study background: The authors gave Ad26.COV2.S intramuscularly, either once or twice 56 days apart. General observations from the study: Vaccinated individuals (as opposed to placebo recipients) had higher spike-specific TCR breadth. Total T cell responses may have been underestimated by the TCR breadth and depth analyses.

Some clones are missing from TCRdb's copy, which holds only in-frame ones; the method was immunoSEQ multiplex PCR. The data contain around 300,000 clones, 75% to 90% of them singletons. Treatment described: around 19 received Ad26.COV2.S at low or high dose, single or two shots; roughly 5 received placebo; per-sample allocation not given. Day 63 after the first injection of vaccine or placebo was the sampling time. In regard to this clone: Its antigen is not identified.

This CDR3 region has 16 residues. Looked up from germline, CDR1 is MRHNA and CDR2 is SNTAGT. The trim removed 0 bases at V and 14 bases at J, leaving 9 bases unmatched. The sequence derives from a person aged 18-60 years who received the Ad26.COV2.S COVID-19 vaccine or a placebo. This chain uses TRBV6-4 with TRBJ2-1; TRBD2 matches at 14 bases. Sequencing was performed on peripheral blood, taken in a trial of Ad26.COV2.S vaccine versus placebo. CDR3 in DNA: TGTGCCAGCAGTGACTCGGGGACTAGCGGGGGTTATAATAAGTTCTTC. Residues: CASSDSGTSGGYNKFF.